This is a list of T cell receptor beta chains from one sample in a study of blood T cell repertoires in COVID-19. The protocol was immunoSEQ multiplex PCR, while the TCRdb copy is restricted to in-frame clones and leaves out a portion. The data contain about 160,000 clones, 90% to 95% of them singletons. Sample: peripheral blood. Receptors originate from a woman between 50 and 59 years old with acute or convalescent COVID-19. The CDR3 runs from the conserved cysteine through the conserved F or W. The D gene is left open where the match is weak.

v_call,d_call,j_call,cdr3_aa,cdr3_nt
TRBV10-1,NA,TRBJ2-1,CASSGIHNEQFF,TGCGCCAGCAGTGGTATCCACAATGAGCAGTTCTTC
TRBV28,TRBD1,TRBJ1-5,CASSLVRQGFSNQPQHF,TGTGCCAGCAGTTTAGTCCGACAGGGCTTTAGCAATCAGCCCCAGCATTTT
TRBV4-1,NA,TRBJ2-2,CASSQDPGIRTGELFF,TGCGCCAGCAGCCAAGATCCGGGTATTCGGACCGGGGAGCTGTTTTTT
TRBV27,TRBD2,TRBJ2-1,CASLGLADYNEQFF,TGTGCCAGCCTAGGACTAGCGGATTACAATGAGCAGTTCTTC
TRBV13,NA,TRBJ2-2,CASSLGDSYTGELFF,TGTGCCAGCAGCTTAGGGGACAGTTACACCGGGGAGCTGTTTTTT
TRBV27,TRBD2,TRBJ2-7,CASSRLADFFEQYF,TGTGCCAGCAGTAGACTAGCGGACTTCTTCGAGCAGTACTTC
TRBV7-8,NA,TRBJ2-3,CASSGGGGSTDTQYF,TGTGCCAGCAGCGGAGGTGGCGGGAGCACAGATACGCAGTATTTT
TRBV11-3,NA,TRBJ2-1,CASSLSNEQFF,TGTGCCAGCAGCTTGAGCAATGAGCAGTTCTTC
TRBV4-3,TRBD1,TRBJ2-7,CASSQDRGREQYF,TGCGCCAGCAGCCAAGACAGGGGGCGTGAGCAGTACTTC
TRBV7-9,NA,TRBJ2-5,CASSSLDRVETQYF,TGTGCCAGCAGCTCCTTGGACAGAGTAGAGACCCAGTACTTC
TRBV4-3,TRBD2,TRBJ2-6,CASSQDPGLAVSGANVLTF,TGCGCCAGCAGCCAAGACCCTGGACTAGCGGTCTCTGGGGCCAACGTCCTGACTTTC
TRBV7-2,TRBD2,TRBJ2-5,CASSGVAGQETQYF,TGTGCCAGCAGCGGAGTAGCGGGGCAGGAGACCCAGTACTTC